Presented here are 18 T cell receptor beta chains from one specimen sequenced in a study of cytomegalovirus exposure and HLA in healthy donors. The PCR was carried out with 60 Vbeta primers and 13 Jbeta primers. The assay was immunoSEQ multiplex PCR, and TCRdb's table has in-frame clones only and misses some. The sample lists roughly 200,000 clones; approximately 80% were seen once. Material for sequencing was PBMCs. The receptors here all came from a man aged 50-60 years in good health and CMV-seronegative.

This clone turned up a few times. This CDR3 reads CASSLEIDTYEQYF. CDR3 in DNA: TGCGCCAGCAGCTTGGAGATAGACACCTACGAGCAGTACTTC. The rearrangement joins TRBV5-1 to TRBJ2-7, with D unclear. V was shortened by 0 bases and J by 2 bases, with 9 bases between the two germline ends. This CDR3 comprises 14 residues. Germline V lookup: CDR1 SGHRS, CDR2 YFSETQ.

The CDR3 reads CASSAATRDSHGYTF. The CDR3, as DNA: TGTGCCAGCAGTGCCGCAACCCGGGACAGCCATGGCTACACCTTC. V gene TRBV27 combines with J gene TRBJ1-2; 7 nucleotides align to TRBD1. The CDR3 contains 15 residues. Germline-derived CDR1 and CDR2 are MNHEY and SMNVEV (reference sequence). V was pared by 5 bases and J by 6 bases, with 12 bases of the junction left unmatched.

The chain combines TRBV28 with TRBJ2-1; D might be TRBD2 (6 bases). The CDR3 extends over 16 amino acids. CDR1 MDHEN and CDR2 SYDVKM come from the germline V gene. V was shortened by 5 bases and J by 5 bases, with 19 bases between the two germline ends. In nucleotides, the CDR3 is TGTGCCAGCAGTCGGGACTCGCCGTCAAGTGACAATGAGCAGTTCTTC. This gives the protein CASSRDSPSSDNEQFF. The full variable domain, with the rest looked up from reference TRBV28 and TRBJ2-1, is DVKVTQSSRYLVKRTGEKVFLECVQDMDHENMFWYRQDPGLGLRLIYFSYDVKMKEKGDIPEGYSVSREKKERFSLILESASTNQTSMYLCASSRDSPSSDNEQFFGPGTRLTVL.

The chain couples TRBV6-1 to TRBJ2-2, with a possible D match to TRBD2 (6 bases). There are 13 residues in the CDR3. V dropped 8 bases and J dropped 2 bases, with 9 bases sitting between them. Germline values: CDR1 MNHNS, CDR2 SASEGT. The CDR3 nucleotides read TGTGCCAGCCTAGCGCCTAACACCGGGGAGCTGTTTTTT. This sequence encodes CASLAPNTGELFF.

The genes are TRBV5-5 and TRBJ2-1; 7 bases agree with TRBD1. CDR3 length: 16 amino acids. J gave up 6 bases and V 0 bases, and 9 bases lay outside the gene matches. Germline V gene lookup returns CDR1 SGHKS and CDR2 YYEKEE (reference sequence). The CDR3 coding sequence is TGTGCCAGCAGCTTGGGGGACAAGGGGGCGTTCAATGAGCAGTTCTTC. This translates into CASSLGDKGAFNEQFF.

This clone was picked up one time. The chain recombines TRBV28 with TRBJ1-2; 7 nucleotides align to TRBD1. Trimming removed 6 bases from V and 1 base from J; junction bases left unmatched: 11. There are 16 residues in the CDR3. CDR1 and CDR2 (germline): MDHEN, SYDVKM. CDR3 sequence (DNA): TGTGCCAGCAGCCCGACAGGGCTGCTTTTTAACTATGGCTACACCTTC. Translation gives CASSPTGLLFNYGYTF.

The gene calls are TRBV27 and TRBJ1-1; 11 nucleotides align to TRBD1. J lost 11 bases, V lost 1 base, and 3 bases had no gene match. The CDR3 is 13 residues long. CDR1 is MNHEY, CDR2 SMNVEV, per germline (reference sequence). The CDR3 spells CASSLWTGGMAFF. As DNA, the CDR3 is TGTGCCAGCAGTTTATGGACAGGGGGCATGGCTTTCTTT.

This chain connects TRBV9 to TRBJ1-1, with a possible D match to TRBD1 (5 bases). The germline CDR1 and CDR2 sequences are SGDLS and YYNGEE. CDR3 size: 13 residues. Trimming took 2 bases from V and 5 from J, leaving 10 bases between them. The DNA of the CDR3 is TGTGCCAGCAGCGTGGACATAAAGACTGAAGCTTTCTTT. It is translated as CASSVDIKTEAFF.

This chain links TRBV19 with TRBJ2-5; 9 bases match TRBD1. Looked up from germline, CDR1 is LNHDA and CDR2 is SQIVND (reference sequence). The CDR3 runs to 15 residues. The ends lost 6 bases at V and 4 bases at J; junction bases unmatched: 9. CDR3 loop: CASSTGTGRRETQYF. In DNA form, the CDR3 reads TGTGCCAGTAGCACCGGGACAGGGCGTCGAGAGACCCAGTACTTC. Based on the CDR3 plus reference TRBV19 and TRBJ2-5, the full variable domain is DGGITQSPKYLFRKEGQNVTLSCEQNLNHDAMYWYRQDPGQGLRLIYYSQIVNDFQKGDIAEGYSVSREKKESFPLTVTSAQKNPTAFYLCASSTGTGRRETQYFGPGTRLLVL.

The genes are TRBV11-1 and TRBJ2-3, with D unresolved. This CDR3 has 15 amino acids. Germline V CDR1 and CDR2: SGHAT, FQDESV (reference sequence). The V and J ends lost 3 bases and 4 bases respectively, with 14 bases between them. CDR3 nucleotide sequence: TGTGCCAGCAGCTTCCTCCAGGCAGAGTCAGATACGCAGTATTTT. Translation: CASSFLQAESDTQYF.

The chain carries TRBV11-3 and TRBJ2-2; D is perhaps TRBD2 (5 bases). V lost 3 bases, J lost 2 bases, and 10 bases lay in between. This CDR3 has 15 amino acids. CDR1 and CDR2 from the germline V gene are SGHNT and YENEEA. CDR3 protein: CASSFGERNTGELFF. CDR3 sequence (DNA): TGTGCCAGCAGCTTTGGGGAGCGCAACACCGGGGAGCTGTTTTTT. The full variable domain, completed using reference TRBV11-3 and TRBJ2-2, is EAGVVQSPRYKIIEKKQPVAFWCNPISGHNTLYWYLQNLGQGPELLIRYENEEAVDDSQLPKDRFSAERLKGVDSTLKIQPAELGDSAVYLCASSFGERNTGELFFGEGSRLTVL.

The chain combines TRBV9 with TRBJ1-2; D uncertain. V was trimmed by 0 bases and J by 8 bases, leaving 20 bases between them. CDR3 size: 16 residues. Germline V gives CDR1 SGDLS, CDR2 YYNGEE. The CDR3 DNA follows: TGTGCCAGCAGCGTAGGAGAGGCCGATTACTCGCGGGGCTACACCTTC. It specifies CASSVGEADYSRGYTF.

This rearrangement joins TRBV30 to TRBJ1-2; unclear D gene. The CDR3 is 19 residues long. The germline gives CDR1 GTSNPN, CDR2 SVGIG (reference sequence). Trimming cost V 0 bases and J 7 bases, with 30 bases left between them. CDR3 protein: CAWSVSGRTLGSGSGGYTF. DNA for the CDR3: TGTGCCTGGAGTGTAAGCGGGAGGACTCTCGGATCGGGAAGCGGTGGCTACACCTTC.

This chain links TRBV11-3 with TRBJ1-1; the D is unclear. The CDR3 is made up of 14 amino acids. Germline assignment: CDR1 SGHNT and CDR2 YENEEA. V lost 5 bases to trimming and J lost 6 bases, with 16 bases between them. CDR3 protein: CASSPRAAGAEAFF. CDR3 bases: TGTGCCAGCAGCCCCCGGGCAGCCGGGGCTGAAGCTTTCTTT. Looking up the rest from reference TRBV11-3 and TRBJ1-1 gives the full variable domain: EAGVVQSPRYKIIEKKQPVAFWCNPISGHNTLYWYLQNLGQGPELLIRYENEEAVDDSQLPKDRFSAERLKGVDSTLKIQPAELGDSAVYLCASSPRAAGAEAFFGQGTRLTVV.

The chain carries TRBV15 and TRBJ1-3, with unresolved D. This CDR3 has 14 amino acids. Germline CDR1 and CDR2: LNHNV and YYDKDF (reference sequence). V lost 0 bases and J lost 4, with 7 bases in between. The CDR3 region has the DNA TGTGCCACCAGCAGAGATACCAGGGGAAACACCATATATTTT. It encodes CATSRDTRGNTIYF. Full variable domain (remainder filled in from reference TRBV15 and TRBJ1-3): DAMVIQNPRYQVTQFGKPVTLSCSQTLNHNVMYWYQQKSSQAPKLLFHYYDKDFNNEADTPDNFQSRRPNTSFCFLDIRSPGLGDTAMYLCATSRDTRGNTIYFGEGSWLTVV.

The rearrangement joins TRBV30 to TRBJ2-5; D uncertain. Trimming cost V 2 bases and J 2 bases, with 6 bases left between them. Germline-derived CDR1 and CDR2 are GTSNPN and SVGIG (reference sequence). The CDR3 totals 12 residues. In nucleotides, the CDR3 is TGTGCCTGGAGTTTCAGTCAAGAGACCCAGTACTTC. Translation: CAWSFSQETQYF.

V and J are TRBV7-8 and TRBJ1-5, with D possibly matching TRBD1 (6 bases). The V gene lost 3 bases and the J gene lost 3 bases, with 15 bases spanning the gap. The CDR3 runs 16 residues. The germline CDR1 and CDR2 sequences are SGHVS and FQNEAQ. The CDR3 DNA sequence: TGTGCCAGCAGCTTCGGACAGACCCTCAACAATCAGCCCCAGCATTTT. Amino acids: CASSFGQTLNNQPQHF.

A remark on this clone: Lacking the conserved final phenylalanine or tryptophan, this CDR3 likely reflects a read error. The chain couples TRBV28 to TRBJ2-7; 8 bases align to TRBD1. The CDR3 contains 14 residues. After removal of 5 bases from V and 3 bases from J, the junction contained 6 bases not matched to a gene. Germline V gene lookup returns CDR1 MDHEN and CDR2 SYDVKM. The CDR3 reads CASSRTGTSYEQYL. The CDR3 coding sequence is TGTGCCAGCAGTAGGACAGGGACAAGCTACGAGCAGTACCTC.